These 14 T cell receptor beta chains were all obtained from the same sample, sequenced in a study of T-cell memory formation after mild COVID-19. Via MiXCR, TCRdb re-called the 5' RACE reads, giving one row per CDR3 protein. The table includes 95,000 to 120,000 distinct CDR3 sequences, about 24% detected once. The sample taken for sequencing was PBMCs or a T cell subset sorted from them (not recorded which). The source of these receptors is a man aged 18-30 years who had mild COVID-19 (a few samples of this study predate the infection). Cell type and time point are not known.

The chain uses TRBV6-6 and TRBJ2-7; 7 bases line up with TRBD1. Germline V CDR1 and CDR2: MNHNY, SVGAGI (reference sequence). The CDR3 runs to 13 residues. V lost 9 bases to trimming and J lost 1 base; unmatched junction nucleotides: 6. The CDR3 loop is CASGQVNSYEQYF. CDR3 coding DNA: TGTGCCAGTGGACAGGTGAATTCCTACGAGCAGTACTTC.

The chain links TRBV7-9 to TRBJ1-1, with D maybe TRBD1 (6 bases). CDR1 SEHNR and CDR2 FQNEAQ come from the germline V gene (reference sequence). This CDR3 comprises 12 residues. Trimming took 10 bases from V and 3 from J, leaving 12 bases between them. As DNA, the CDR3 is TGTGCCATCTGGAGGGGGGACACTGAAGCTTTCTTT. Its translation: CAIWRGDTEAFF.

This clonotype has just a few counts. CDR3 loop: CSASPDRPQETQYF. The CDR3, as DNA: TGCAGTGCTTCCCCGGACAGACCCCAAGAGACCCAGTACTTC. J is TRBJ2-5 and V is TRBV20-1, with TRBD1 as a possible D gene (6 bases). The CDR3 extends over 14 amino acids. Germline lookup yields CDR1 DFQATT and CDR2 SNEGSKA (reference sequence). Trimming removed 5 bases at V and 1 base at J, with 14 bases between.

Ten or more counts support this clonotype. CDR3 nucleotide sequence: TGTGCCAGCAGTTGGACTAGCGGGGGGTATGAGCAGTTCTTC. Translation gives CASSWTSGGYEQFF. The chain employs TRBV2 and TRBJ2-1, with TRBD2 matching over 14 bases. Germline-derived CDR1 and CDR2 are SNHLY and FYNNEI. V shed 5 bases, J shed 8 bases, and the junction held 2 bases outside the gene matches. The CDR3 totals 14 residues.

This clonotype was observed a handful of times. The rearrangement uses TRBV6-5 and TRBJ1-2, with D hard to call. The germline V gene encodes CDR1 MNHEY and CDR2 SVGAGI. This CDR3 is built from 12 residues. V lost 5 bases, J lost 5 bases, and 9 bases lay in between. The CDR3 DNA is TGTGCCAGCAGTCCCGTGGTTTATGGCTACACCTTC. As protein: CASSPVVYGYTF.

This clonotype was counted a few times. The chain uses TRBV4-1 and TRBJ2-5, with D perhaps assigned TRBD1 or TRBD2 (5 bases each). The CDR3 length is 16 residues. Germline-derived CDR1 and CDR2 are MGHRA and YSYEKL. Trimming shortened V by 1 base and J by 1 base, and 13 bases separated the two germline ends. CDR3 nucleotides: TGCGCCAGCAGCCAAGTGGGGGACGTAATCCAAGAGACCCAGTACTTC. Amino acid sequence: CASSQVGDVIQETQYF.

This clonotype was observed a few times. The CDR3 is CASSLTGGGYEQYF. The CDR3 nucleotides are TGTGCCAGCAGCTTGACAGGGGGCGGCTACGAGCAGTACTTC. The genes are TRBV7-8 and TRBJ2-7; 10 bases are a match to TRBD1. The germline gives CDR1 SGHVS, CDR2 FQNEAQ. The CDR3 is made up of 14 amino acids. Trimming at V came to 3 bases and at J to 3 bases, leaving 2 bases not matched to a gene.

There are a few counts of this clonotype. The chain uses TRBV7-2 and TRBJ2-3, with TRBD2 matching 10 bases. The CDR3 consists of 19 residues. Germline CDR1 SGHTA, CDR2 FQGNSA. Losses at the gene ends were 2 bases for V and 0 bases for J; bases not matched to a gene: 11. CDR3 region: CASSLWARFSGGSTDTQYF. The CDR3 DNA is TGTGCCAGCAGCTTATGGGCGCGGTTTAGCGGGGGGAGCACAGATACGCAGTATTTT.

This clonotype was detected ten times or more. CDR3 sequence: CASRKTDTGELFF. The CDR3 coding sequence is TGCGCCAGCAGAAAGACAGACACCGGGGAGCTGTTTTTT. V and J are TRBV10-2 and TRBJ2-2; D perhaps matches TRBD1 (5 bases). This CDR3 has 13 residues. From germline, CDR1 is WSHSY and CDR2 SAAADI. V was cut by 6 bases and J by 3 bases, with 8 bases left in between.

This clonotype was seen only a few times. The V gene is TRBV28, the J gene TRBJ2-7, with no clear D. CDR1 and CDR2 (germline): MDHEN, SYDVKM. The ends were cut back, 5 bases at V and 2 bases at J, with 7 bases in the middle. The CDR3 spans 12 residues. The CDR3 is CASSRTTYEQYF. CDR3 sequence (DNA): TGTGCCAGCAGTCGGACCACCTACGAGCAGTACTTC.

Only a few counts were recorded for this clonotype. J is TRBJ2-7 and V is TRBV4-3; no clear D. The CDR3 extends over 14 amino acids. Germline assignment: CDR1 LGHNA and CDR2 YSLEER. V lost 0 bases and J 2 bases, leaving 8 bases between the germline ends. CDR3 nucleotides: TGCGCCAGCAGCCAAGACAGGACCGCCTACGAGCAGTACTTC. Translation gives CASSQDRTAYEQYF.

This clonotype has only a few counts. The genes are TRBV20-1 and TRBJ2-7; the match to TRBD1 covers 8 bases. CDR1 and CDR2 from the germline V gene are DFQATT and SNEGSKA (reference sequence). The CDR3 length is 15 residues. After removal of 1 base from V and 2 bases from J, the junction contained 7 bases not matched to a gene. CDR3 bases: TGCAGTGCTAGAGTTCGGGACAGGCGAACCTACGAGCAGTACTTC. Residues: CSARVRDRRTYEQYF.

The chain recombines TRBV6-6 with TRBJ1-1; D gene uncertain. CDR3 length: 12 residues. Germline CDR1 reads MNHNY; CDR2 reads SVGAGI (reference sequence). Trimming removed 5 bases from V and 5 bases from J, with 9 bases in between. The CDR3 loop reads CASSPVGTEAFF. In nucleotides, the CDR3 is TGTGCCAGCAGTCCTGTGGGGACTGAAGCTTTCTTT.

The chain uses TRBV6-2 or TRBV6-3 and TRBJ2-1, with a tentative D call TRBD2 (5 bases). V was trimmed by 6 bases and J by 10 bases, leaving 10 bases between them. CDR1 and CDR2 from the germline V gene are MNHEY and SVGEGT. The CDR3 runs 11 residues. In DNA form, the CDR3 reads TGTGCCAGCAGCCCCTGGGAGGAGCAGTTCTTC. This codes for CASSPWEEQFF.